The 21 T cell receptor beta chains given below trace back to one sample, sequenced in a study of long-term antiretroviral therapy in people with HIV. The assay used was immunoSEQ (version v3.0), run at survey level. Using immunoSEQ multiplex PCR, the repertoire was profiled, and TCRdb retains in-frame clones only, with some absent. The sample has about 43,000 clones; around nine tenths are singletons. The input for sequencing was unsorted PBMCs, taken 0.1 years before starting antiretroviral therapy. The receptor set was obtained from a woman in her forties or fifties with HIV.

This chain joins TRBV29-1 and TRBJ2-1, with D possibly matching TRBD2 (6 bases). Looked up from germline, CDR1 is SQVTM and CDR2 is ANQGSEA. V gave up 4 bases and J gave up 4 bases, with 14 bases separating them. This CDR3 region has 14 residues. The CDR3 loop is CSVGRAGRYNEQFF. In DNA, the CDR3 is TGCAGCGTTGGTCGGGCGGGGCGATACAATGAGCAGTTCTTC.

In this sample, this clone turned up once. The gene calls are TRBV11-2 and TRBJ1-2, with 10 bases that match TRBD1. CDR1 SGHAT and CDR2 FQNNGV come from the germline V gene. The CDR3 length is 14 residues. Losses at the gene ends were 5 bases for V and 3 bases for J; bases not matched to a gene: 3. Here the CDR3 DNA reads TGTGCCAGCAGCCGACAGGGGGCCTACTATGGCTACACCTTC. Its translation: CASSRQGAYYGYTF.

The CDR3 coding sequence is TGTGCCAGCAGCTTAGCCCGACTAGCATACAATGAGCAGTTCTTC. Translation gives CASSLARLAYNEQFF. V is TRBV7-8 and J is TRBJ2-1; TRBD2 agrees at 7 bases. The ends lost 0 bases at V and 4 bases at J; junction bases unmatched: 3. Per the germline V gene, CDR1 is SGHVS and CDR2 is FQNEAQ. The CDR3 is 15 residues long.

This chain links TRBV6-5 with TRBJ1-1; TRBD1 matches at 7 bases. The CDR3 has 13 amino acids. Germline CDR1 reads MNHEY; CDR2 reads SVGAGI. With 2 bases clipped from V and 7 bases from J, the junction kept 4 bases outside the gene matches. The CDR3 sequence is CASSYGQGGEAFF. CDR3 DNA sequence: TGTGCCAGCAGTTACGGGCAGGGGGGTGAAGCTTTCTTT.

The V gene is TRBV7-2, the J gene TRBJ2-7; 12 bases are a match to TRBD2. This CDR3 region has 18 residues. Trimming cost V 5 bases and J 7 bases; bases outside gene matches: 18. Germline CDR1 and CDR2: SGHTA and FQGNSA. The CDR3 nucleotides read TGTGCCAGCAGCCGGTCGATCAGGGGGGACGGGACTAGCGGGGAGCAGTACTTC. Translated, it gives CASSRSIRGDGTSGEQYF.

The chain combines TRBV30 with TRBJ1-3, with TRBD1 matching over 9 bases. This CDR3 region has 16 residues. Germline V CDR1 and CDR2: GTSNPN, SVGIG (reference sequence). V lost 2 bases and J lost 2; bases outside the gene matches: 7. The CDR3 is CAWSLGWTGAGNTIYF. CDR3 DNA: TGTGCCTGGAGTCTAGGGTGGACAGGGGCTGGAAACACCATATATTTT.

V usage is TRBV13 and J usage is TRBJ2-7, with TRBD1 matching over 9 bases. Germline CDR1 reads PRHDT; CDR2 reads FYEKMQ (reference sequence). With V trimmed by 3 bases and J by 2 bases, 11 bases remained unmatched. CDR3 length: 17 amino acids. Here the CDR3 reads CASSLGNRDRAAYEQYF. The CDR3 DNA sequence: TGTGCCAGCAGCTTGGGTAACCGGGACAGGGCGGCCTACGAGCAGTACTTC.

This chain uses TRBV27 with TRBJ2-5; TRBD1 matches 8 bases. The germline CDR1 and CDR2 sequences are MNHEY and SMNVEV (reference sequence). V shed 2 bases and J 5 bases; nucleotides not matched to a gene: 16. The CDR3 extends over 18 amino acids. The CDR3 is CASSLPARQGRSEETQYF. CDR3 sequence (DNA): TGTGCCAGCAGTTTACCCGCCCGACAGGGGAGATCTGAGGAGACCCAGTACTTC.

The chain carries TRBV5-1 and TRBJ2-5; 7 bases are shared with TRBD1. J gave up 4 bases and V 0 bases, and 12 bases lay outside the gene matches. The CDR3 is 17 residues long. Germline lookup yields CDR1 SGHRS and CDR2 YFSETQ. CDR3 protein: CASSLALGGPSGETQYF. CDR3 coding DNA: TGCGCCAGCAGCTTGGCGCTAGGGGGCCCGTCGGGAGAGACCCAGTACTTC.

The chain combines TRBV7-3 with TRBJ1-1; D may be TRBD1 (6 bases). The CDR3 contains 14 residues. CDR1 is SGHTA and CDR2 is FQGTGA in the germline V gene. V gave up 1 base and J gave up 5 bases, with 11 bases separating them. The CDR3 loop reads CASSLSFGQTEAFF. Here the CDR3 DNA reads TGTGCCAGCAGCTTAAGTTTCGGACAGACTGAAGCTTTCTTT.

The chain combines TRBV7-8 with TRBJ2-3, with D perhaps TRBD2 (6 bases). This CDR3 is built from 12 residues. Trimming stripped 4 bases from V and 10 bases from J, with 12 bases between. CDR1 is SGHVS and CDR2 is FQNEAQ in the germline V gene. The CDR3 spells CASSSPAGAQYF. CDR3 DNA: TGTGCCAGCAGCTCCCCAGCGGGCGCGCAGTATTTT.

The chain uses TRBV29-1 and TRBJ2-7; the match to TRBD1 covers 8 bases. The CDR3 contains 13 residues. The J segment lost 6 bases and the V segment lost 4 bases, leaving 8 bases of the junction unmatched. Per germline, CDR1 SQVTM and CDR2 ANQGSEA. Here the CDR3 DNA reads TGCAGCGTTGTTGGGCAGGGGGCCTCCGAGCAGTACTTC. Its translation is CSVVGQGASEQYF.

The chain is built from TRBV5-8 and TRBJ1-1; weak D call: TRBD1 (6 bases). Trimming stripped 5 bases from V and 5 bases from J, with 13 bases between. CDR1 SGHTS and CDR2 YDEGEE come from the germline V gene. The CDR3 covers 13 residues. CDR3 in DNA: TGTGCCAGCAGGGCTATCAGGGGAACTGAAGCTTTCTTT. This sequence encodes CASRAIRGTEAFF.

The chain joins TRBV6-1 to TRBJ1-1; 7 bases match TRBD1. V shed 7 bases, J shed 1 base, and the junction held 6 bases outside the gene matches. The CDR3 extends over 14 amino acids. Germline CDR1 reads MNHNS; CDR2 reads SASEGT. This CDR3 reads CASKFRGSNTEAFF. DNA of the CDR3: TGTGCCAGCAAATTCAGGGGGTCGAACACTGAAGCTTTCTTT.

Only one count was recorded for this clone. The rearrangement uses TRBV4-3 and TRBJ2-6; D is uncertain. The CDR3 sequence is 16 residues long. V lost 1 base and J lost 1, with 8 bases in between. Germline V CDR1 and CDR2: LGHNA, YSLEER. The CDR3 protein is CASSQGYYSGANVLTF. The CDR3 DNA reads TGCGCCAGCAGCCAAGGATATTATTCTGGGGCCAACGTCCTGACTTTC.

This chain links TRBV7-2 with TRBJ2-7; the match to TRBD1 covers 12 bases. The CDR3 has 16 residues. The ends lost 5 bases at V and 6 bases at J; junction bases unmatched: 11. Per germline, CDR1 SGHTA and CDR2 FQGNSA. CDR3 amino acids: CASSPRAGQGAFEQYF. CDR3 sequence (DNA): TGTGCCAGCAGCCCCAGGGCGGGACAGGGGGCGTTCGAGCAGTACTTC.

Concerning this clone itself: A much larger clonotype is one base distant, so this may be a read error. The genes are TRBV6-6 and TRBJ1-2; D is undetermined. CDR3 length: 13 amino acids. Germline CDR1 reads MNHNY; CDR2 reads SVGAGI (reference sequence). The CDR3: CASRGRSDYGYTF. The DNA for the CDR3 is TGTGCTAGCAGAGGGAGATCCGACTATGGCTACACCTTC.

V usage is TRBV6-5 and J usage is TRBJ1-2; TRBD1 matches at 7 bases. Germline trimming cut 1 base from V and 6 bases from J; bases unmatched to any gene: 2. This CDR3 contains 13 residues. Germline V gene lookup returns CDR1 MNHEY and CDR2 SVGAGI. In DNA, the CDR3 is TGTGCCAGCAGTTACTTTCAGGGGGATGGCTACACCTTC. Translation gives CASSYFQGDGYTF.

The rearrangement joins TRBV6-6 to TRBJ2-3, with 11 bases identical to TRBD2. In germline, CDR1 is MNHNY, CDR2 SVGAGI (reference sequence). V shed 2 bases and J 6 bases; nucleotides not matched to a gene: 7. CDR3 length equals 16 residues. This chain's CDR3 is CASSYSLAGGLDTQYF. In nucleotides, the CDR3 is TGTGCCAGCAGTTACAGCCTAGCGGGGGGCCTCGATACGCAGTATTTT.

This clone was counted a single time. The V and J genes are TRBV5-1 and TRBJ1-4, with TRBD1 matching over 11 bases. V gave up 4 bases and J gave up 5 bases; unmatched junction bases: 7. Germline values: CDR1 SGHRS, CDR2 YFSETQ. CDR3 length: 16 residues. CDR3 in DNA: TGCGCCAGCAGCCGGACAGGGGGCTGGGGAAATGAAAAACTGTTTTTT. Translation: CASSRTGGWGNEKLFF.

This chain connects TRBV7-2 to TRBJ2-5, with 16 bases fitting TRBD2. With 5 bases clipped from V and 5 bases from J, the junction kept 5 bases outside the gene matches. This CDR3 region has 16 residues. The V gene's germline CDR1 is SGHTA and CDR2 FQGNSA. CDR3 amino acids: CASSPGLAGGLETQYF. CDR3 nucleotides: TGTGCCAGCAGCCCGGGACTAGCGGGGGGGCTTGAGACCCAGTACTTC.